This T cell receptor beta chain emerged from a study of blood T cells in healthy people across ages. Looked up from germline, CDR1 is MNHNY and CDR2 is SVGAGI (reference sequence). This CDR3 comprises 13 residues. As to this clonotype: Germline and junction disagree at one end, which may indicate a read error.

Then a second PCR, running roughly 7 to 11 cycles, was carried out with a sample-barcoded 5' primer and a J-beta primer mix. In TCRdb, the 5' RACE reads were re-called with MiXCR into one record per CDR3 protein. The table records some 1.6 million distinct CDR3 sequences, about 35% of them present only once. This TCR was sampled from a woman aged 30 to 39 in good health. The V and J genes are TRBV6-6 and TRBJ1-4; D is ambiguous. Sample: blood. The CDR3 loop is CAGSYGQREKLFF. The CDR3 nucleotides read TGTGCCGGCAGTTACGGGCAGCGGGAAAAACTGTTTTTT.